The clone carrying this TCR beta chain was counted many times. Its antigen is as yet unknown. This sample is drawn from a study of early T cells in non-severe SARS-CoV-2 infection. Study background: The input, bulk RNA from unsorted whole blood, was sequenced, and chains were unpaired. Regarding the study as a whole: VDJdb-based matching was biased toward anti-spike CD8 responses and missed private and CD4 specificities.

Individual cDNA molecules carried attached unique molecular identifiers. TCRdb independently ran MiXCR on the 5' RACE reads; one entry per CDR3 protein. The sample includes tens of thousands of distinct CDR3 sequences, roughly 6% seen only once; the top ten take 7.8%. Germline V gene lookup returns CDR1 ENHRY and CDR2 SYGVKD. This CDR3 has 15 residues. Trimming removed 0 bases at V and 6 bases at J, with 15 bases between. The receptor's source is an adult who was a healthcare worker with PCR-confirmed SARS-CoV-2 infection or an uninfected control (not recorded which). The chain joins TRBV10-3 to TRBJ2-7; D is perhaps TRBD1 (5 bases). The sequenced sample consisted of whole blood. This CDR3 is CAISESGQGTSEQYF. CDR3 coding DNA: TGTGCCATCAGTGAGTCTGGGCAGGGAACGTCCGAGCAGTACTTC.